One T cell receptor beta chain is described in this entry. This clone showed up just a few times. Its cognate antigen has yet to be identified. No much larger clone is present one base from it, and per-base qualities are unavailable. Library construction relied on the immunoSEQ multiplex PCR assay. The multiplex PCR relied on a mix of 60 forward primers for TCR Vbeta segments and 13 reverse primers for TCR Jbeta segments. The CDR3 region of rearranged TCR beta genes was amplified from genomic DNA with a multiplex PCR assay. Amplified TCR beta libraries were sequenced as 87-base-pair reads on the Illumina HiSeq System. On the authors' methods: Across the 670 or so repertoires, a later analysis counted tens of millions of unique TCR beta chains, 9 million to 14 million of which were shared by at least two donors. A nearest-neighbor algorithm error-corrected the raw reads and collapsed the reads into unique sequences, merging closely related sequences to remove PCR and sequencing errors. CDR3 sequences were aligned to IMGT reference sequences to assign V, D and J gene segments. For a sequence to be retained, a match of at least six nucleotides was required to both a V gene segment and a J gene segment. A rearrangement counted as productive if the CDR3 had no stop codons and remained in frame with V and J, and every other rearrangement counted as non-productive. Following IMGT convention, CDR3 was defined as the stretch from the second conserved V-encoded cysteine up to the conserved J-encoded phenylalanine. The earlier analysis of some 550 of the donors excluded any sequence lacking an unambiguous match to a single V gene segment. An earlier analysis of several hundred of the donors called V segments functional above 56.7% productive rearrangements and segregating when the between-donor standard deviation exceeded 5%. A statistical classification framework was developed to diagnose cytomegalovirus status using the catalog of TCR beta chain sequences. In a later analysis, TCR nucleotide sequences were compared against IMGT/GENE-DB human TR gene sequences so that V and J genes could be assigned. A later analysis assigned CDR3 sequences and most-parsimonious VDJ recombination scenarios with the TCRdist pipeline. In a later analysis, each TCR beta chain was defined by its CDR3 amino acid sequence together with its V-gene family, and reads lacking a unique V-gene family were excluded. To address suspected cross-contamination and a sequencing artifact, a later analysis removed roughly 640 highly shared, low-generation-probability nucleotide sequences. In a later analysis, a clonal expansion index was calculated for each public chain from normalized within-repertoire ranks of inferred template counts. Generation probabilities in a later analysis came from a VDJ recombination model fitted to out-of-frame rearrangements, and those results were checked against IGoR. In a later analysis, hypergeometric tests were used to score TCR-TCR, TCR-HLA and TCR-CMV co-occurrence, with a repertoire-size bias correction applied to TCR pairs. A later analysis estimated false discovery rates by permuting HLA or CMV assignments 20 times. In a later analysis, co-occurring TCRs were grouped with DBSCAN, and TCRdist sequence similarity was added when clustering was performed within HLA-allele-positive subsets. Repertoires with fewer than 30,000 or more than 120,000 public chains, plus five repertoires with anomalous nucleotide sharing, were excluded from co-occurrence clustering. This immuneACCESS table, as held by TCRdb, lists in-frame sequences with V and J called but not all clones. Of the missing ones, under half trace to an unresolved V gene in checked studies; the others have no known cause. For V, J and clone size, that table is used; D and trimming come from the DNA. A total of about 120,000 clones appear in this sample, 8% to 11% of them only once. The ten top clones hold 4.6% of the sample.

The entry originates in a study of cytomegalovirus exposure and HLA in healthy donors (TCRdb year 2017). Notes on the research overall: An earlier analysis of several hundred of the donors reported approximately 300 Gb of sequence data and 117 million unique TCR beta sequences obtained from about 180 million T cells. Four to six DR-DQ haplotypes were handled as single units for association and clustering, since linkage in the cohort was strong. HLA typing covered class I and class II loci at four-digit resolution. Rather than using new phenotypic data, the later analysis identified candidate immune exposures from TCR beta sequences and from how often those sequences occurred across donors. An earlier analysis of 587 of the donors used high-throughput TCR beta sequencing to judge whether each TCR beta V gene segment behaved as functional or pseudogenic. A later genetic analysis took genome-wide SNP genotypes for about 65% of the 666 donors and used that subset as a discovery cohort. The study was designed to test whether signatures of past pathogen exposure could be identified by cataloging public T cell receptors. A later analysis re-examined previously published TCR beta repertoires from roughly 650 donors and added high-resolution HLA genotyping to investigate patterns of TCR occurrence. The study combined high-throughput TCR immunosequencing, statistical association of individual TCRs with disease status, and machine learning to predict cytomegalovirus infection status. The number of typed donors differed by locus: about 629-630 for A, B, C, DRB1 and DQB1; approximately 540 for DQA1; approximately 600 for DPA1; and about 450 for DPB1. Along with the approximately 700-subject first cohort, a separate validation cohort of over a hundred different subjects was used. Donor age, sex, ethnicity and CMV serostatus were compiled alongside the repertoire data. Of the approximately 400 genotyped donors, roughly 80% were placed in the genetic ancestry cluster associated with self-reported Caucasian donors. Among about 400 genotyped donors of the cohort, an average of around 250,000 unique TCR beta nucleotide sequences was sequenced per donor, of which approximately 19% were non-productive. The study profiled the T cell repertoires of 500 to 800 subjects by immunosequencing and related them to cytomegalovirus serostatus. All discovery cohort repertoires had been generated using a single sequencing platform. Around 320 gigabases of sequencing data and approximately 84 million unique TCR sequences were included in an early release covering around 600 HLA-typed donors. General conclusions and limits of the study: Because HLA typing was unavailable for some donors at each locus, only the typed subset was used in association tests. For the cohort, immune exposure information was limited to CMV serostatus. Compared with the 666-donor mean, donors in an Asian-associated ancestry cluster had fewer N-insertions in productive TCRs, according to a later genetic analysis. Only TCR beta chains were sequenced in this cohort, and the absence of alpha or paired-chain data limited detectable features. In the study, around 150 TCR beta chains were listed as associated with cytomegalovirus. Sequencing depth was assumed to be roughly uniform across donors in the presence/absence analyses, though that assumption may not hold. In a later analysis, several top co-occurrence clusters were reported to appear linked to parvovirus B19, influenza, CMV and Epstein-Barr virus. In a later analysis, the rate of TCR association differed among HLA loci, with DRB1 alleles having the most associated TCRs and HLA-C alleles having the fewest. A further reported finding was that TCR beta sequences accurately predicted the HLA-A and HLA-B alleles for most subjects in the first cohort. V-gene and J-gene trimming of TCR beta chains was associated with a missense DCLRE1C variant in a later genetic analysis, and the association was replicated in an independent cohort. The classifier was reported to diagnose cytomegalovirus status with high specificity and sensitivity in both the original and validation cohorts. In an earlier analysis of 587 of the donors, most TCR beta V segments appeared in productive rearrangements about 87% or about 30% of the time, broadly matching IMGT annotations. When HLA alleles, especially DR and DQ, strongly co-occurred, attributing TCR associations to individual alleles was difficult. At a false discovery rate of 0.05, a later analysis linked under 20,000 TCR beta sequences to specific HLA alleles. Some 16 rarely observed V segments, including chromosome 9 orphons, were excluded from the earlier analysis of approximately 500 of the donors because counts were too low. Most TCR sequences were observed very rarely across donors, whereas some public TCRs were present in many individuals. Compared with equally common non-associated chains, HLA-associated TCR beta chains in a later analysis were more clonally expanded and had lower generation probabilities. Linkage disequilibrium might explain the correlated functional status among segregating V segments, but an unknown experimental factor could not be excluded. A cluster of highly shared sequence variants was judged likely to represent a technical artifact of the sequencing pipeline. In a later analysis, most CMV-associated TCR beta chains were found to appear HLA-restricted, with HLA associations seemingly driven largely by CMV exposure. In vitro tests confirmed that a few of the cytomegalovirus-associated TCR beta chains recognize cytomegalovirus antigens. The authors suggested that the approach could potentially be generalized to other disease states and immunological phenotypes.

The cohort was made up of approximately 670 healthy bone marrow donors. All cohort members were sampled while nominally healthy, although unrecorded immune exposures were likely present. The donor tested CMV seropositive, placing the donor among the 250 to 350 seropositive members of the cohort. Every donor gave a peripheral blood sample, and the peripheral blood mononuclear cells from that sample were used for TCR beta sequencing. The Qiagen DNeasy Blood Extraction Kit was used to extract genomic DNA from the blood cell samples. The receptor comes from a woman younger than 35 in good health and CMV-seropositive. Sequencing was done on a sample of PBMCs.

At the DNA level, the sequence is TGCGCCAGCAGCCGGACAGCCGAAAAACTGTTTTTT. It translates to CASSRTAEKLFF. The receptor chain draws on TRBV4-1 and TRBJ1-4; tentative D gene TRBD1, with 6 bases matching. From its cysteine to its phenylalanine, the CDR3 spans 12 amino acids. Of the read, only the CDR3 DNA is kept; its 36 bases are in frame from base 1. V and J lose 4 bases and 8 bases, and a span of 8 bases separates them. For CDR1 and CDR2, the germline V gene lists MGHRA and YSYEKL.